The 17 T cell receptor beta chains in this list originate from one sample, sequenced in a study of T cells in Graves' hyperthyroidism and ophthalmopathy. Regions amplified from RNA transcripts were the TCR beta CDR3 regions. When the TCR CDR3 underwent first-round RT-PCR, the HTBI primer set was used. Via MiXCR, TCRdb re-called the multiplex PCR reads, giving one row per CDR3 protein. This table holds some 800,000 distinct CDR3 sequences, about 38% found once. Sequencing used blood. The receptors stem from a man aged 18 to 30 with Graves' hyperthyroidism.

This clonotype showed up just a few times. The V gene is TRBV12-3 or TRBV12-4, the J gene TRBJ1-1; unclear D gene. CDR3 length equals 11 residues. V was shortened by 10 bases and J by 7 bases, with 13 bases between the two germline ends. The CDR3 sequence: CATAAGGEAFF. The CDR3 nucleotides read TGTGCCACCGCGGCAGGTGGTGAAGCTTTCTTT.

Regarding this clonotype: A much larger clone lies a single base off, so this may be a read error. The rearrangement joins TRBV7-2 to TRBJ2-7, with TRBD1 matching 7 bases. This CDR3 region has 14 residues. Germline V gives CDR1 SGHTA, CDR2 FQGNSA. J gave up 6 bases and V 4 bases, and 9 bases lay outside the gene matches. The CDR3 bases are TGTGCCAGCAGCTCCGGGACAGCTGGTAGCGAGCAGTACTTC. Translated, it gives CASSSGTAGSEQYF.

The CDR3 loop reads CASSRDGGARETQYF. DNA for the CDR3: TGCGCCAGCAGTCGTGACGGGGGGGCAAGAGAGACCCAGTACTTC. The rearrangement uses TRBV5-1 and TRBJ2-5, with 8 bases that match TRBD2. This CDR3 is 15 amino acids long. The V segment lost 5 bases and the J segment 4 bases; nucleotides outside the gene matches: 10. Germline values: CDR1 SGHRS, CDR2 YFSETQ.

Ten or more counts support this clonotype. The chain uses TRBV5-6 and TRBJ2-6; 8 nucleotides align to TRBD1. Germline V gene data show CDR1 as SGHDT and CDR2 as YYEEEE. This CDR3 spans 15 amino acids. The V segment lost 6 bases and the J segment 2 bases; nucleotides outside the gene matches: 4. The DNA for the CDR3 is TGTGCCAGCACCGACAGGGGCGCTGGGGCCAACGTCCTGACTTTC. Protein: CASTDRGAGANVLTF.

V is TRBV20-1 and J is TRBJ2-5; 9 bases fit TRBD2. The ends lost 5 bases at V and 7 bases at J; junction bases unmatched: 8. The germline CDR1 and CDR2 sequences are DFQATT and SNEGSKA (reference sequence). The CDR3 is 13 amino acids. CDR3 in DNA: TGCAGTGCTTCGGCGGGTAGCGGGGGGACCCAGTACTTC. The encoded protein is CSASAGSGGTQYF.

This clonotype has a handful of counts. The chain combines TRBV14 with TRBJ1-3; no reliable D call. V lost 4 bases and J 2 bases, leaving 15 bases between the germline ends. CDR1 and CDR2 from the germline V gene are SGHDN and FVKESK. The CDR3 consists of 16 residues. CDR3: CASSPESRRTGNTIYF. The CDR3 DNA follows: TGTGCCAGCAGCCCAGAAAGCCGTAGGACTGGAAACACCATATATTTT.

In its sample, this clonotype was seen a few times. The genes are TRBV2 and TRBJ1-1; D is undetermined. Per germline, CDR1 SNHLY and CDR2 FYNNEI. V dropped 8 bases and J dropped 2 bases, with 15 bases sitting between them. The CDR3 has 14 amino acids. CDR3 coding DNA: TGTGCCAGCTTTTATGGACGGGGAAACACTGAAGCTTTCTTT. It translates to CASFYGRGNTEAFF.

A word on this clonotype: A much larger clone differs by one base, so this may be a read error. The CDR3 nucleotides read TGTGCCGGCACGGGGGGCAGGGAGGGGGTGGAGTCACCCCTCCACTTT. Protein: CAGTGGREGVESPLHF. This sequence joins TRBV2 and TRBJ1-6; possible D gene TRBD1, 6 bases. Germline V CDR1 and CDR2: SNHLY, FYNNEI. Trimming pared 11 bases from V and 10 bases from J, leaving 27 bases between. The CDR3 totals 16 residues. The entire variable domain, with the rest obtained from reference TRBV2 and TRBJ1-6, is as follows: EPEVTQTPSHQVTQMGQEVILRCVPISNHLYFYWYRQILGQKVEFLVSFYNNEISEKSEIFDDQFSVERPDGSNFTLKIRSTKLEDSAMYFCAGTGGREGVESPLHFGNGTRLTVT.

This clonotype was observed many times. CDR3 nucleotides: TGTGCCACCCGGGGACAGGGGGGCTACGAGCAGTACTTC. Translated: CATRGQGGYEQYF. The V and J genes are TRBV2 and TRBJ2-7; 11 nucleotides line up with TRBD1. Germline loops: CDR1 SNHLY, CDR2 FYNNEI. After removal of 10 bases from V and 3 bases from J, the junction contained 5 bases not matched to a gene. CDR3 length: 13 amino acids.

J is TRBJ1-2 and V is TRBV10-3; tentatively, D is TRBD1 (5 bases). Looked up from germline, CDR1 is ENHRY and CDR2 is SYGVKD. The CDR3 contains 13 residues. V was shortened by 10 bases and J by 9 bases, with 21 bases between the two germline ends. The CDR3 here is CASSESPRDRYTF. The CDR3 DNA is TGTGCCAGCAGCGAGTCCCCCAGGGATCGCTACACCTTC.

This clonotype occurred many times. This CDR3 is CSVGIAGGFQETQYF. CDR3 in DNA: TGCAGCGTTGGGATAGCGGGAGGGTTCCAAGAGACCCAGTACTTC. The rearrangement links TRBV29-1 to TRBJ2-5; TRBD2 aligns across 11 bases. Unmatched junction bases numbered 5, after V lost 4 bases and J lost 1 base. The CDR3 length is 15 residues. The germline gives CDR1 SQVTM, CDR2 ANQGSEA.

This chain connects TRBV12-3 or TRBV12-4 to TRBJ2-4, with D tentatively TRBD1 (5 bases). This CDR3 has 12 amino acids. With 5 bases removed from V and 9 bases from J, the gap between germline ends came to 11 bases. CDR3 in amino acids: CASSHGQAIQYF. The CDR3 bases are TGTGCCAGCAGTCACGGACAAGCCATTCAGTACTTC.

As to this clonotype: One junction end does not reproduce the germline sequence, and a read error may be involved. The gene calls are TRBV5-1 and TRBJ2-7; 7 bases fit TRBD1. This CDR3 is built from 14 residues. Germline CDR1 reads SGHRS; CDR2 reads YFSETQ. CDR3 nucleotides: TGCGCCAGCAGCACCCGGGACAGCTACTACGGGCAGTACTTC. Amino acid sequence: CASSTRDSYYGQYF. Full variable domain (outside the CDR3, taken from reference TRBV5-1 and TRBJ2-7): KAGVTQTPRYLIKTRGQQVTLSCSPISGHRSVSWYQQTPGQGLQFLFEYFSETQRNKGNFPGRFSGRQFSNSRSEMNVSTLELGDSALYLCASSTRDSYYGQYFGPGTRLTVT.

This clonotype was counted ten times or more. The V call is TRBV29-1, the J call TRBJ2-5; 7 bases match TRBD1. Germline assignment: CDR1 SQVTM and CDR2 ANQGSEA. V was pared by 5 bases and J by 4 bases, with 7 bases of the junction left unmatched. The CDR3 covers 13 residues. Here the CDR3 DNA reads TGCAGCGTTACCGGGACAGTAAGAGAGACCCAGTACTTC. As protein: CSVTGTVRETQYF.

This chain links TRBV6-5 with TRBJ1-2; 7 bases align to TRBD1. The CDR3 is made up of 15 amino acids. CDR1 MNHEY and CDR2 SVGAGI come from the germline V gene. Trimming took 2 bases from V and 8 from J; bases not matched to a gene: 11. The CDR3 DNA is TGTGCCAGCAGTTACGCCGGGACAGACCCCATCGGCTACACCTTC. It codes for CASSYAGTDPIGYTF.

The rearrangement links TRBV14 to TRBJ1-1; D is uncertain. The V gene lost 1 base and the J gene lost 4 bases, with 10 bases spanning the gap. The CDR3 totals 14 residues. Germline V lookup: CDR1 SGHDN, CDR2 FVKESK. CDR3 sequence (DNA): TGTGCCAGCAGCCAAGCCCCTTGGGTCACTGAAGCTTTCTTT. Translating gives CASSQAPWVTEAFF.

This clonotype was observed many times. The CDR3 here is CSARVEGGFNSPLHF. The CDR3 coding sequence is TGCAGTGCTAGAGTGGAAGGCGGGTTCAATTCACCCCTCCACTTT. The chain links TRBV20-1 to TRBJ1-6; D is ambiguous. The CDR3 sequence is 15 residues long. Trimming pared 1 base from V and 7 bases from J, leaving 14 bases between. Germline V gene lookup returns CDR1 DFQATT and CDR2 SNEGSKA (reference sequence).